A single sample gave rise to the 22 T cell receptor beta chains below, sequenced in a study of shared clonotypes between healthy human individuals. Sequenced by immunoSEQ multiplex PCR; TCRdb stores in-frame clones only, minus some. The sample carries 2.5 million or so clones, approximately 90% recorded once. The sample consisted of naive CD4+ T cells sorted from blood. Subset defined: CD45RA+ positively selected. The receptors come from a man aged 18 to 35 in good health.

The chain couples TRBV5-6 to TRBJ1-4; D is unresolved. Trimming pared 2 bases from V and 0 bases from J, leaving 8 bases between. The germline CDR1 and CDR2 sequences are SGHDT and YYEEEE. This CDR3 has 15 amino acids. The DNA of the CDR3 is TGTGCCAGCAGCTTATCGGTTACAACTAATGAAAAACTGTTTTTT. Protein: CASSLSVTTNEKLFF.

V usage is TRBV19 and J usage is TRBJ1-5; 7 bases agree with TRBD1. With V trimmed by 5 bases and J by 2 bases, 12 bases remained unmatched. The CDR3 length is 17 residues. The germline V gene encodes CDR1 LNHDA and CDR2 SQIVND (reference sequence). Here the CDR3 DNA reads TGTGCCAGTAGTGGATTTCTGACAGGGCAAGGCAATCAGCCCCAGCATTTT. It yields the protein CASSGFLTGQGNQPQHF.

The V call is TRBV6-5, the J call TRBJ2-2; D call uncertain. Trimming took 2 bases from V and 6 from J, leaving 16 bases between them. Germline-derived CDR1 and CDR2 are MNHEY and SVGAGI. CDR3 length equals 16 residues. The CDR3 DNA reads TGTGCCAGCAGTTACAATGCGCGAAAATTGGCCGGGGAGCTGTTTTTT. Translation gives CASSYNARKLAGELFF.

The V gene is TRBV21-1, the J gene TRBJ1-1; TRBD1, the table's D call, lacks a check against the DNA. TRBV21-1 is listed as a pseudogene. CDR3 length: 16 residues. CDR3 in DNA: TGTGCCAGCAGCATGAGACGGGACAGCTTGAACACTGAAGCTTTCTTT. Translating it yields CASSMRRDSLNTEAFF.

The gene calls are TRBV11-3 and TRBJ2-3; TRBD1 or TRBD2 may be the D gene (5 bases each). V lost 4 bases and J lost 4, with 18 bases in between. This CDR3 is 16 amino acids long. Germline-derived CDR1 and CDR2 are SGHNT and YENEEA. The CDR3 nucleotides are TGTGCCAGCAGCTCGCGTGTGGGGGACGTGGCAGATACGCAGTATTTT. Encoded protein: CASSSRVGDVADTQYF.

DNA of the CDR3: TGTGCCAGCAGTGATGGGCGTAACCCAGGCACCTTATCAGATACGCAGTATTTT. Translating it yields CASSDGRNPGTLSDTQYF. The chain carries TRBV2 and TRBJ2-3, with D hard to call. Trimming removed 3 bases at V and 4 bases at J, with 23 bases between. The CDR3 spans 18 residues. CDR1 is SNHLY and CDR2 is FYNNEI in the germline V gene.

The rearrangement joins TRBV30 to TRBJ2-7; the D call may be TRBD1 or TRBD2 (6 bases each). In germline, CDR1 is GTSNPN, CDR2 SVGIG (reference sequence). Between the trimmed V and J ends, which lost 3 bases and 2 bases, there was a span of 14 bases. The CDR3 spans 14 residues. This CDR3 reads CAWRRGHKTYEQYF. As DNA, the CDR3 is TGTGCCTGGAGGCGGGGACACAAAACCTACGAGCAGTACTTC. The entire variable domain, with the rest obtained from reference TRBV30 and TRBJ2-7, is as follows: SQTIHQWPATLVQPVGSPLSLECTVEGTSNPNLYWYRQAAGRGLQLLFYSVGIGQISSEVPQNLSASRPQDRQFILSSKKLLLSDSGFYLCAWRRGHKTYEQYFGPGTRLTVT.

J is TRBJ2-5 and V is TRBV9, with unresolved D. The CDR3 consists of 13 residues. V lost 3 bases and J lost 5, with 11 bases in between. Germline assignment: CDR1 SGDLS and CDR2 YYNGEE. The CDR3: CASSADIGETQYF. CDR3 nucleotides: TGTGCCAGCAGCGCCGACATTGGGGAGACCCAGTACTTC.

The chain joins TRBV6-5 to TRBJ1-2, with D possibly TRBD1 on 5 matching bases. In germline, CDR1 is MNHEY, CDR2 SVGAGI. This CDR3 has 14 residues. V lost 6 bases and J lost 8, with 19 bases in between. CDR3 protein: CASREQASLGGYTF. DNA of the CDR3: TGTGCCAGCAGGGAACAGGCCTCCCTTGGGGGCTACACCTTC.

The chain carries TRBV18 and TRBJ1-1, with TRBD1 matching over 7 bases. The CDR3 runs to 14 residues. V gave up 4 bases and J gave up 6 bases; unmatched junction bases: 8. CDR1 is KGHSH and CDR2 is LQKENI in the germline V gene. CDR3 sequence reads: CASSRKEGASEAFF. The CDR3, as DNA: TGTGCCAGCTCACGAAAAGAGGGGGCTTCTGAAGCTTTCTTT.

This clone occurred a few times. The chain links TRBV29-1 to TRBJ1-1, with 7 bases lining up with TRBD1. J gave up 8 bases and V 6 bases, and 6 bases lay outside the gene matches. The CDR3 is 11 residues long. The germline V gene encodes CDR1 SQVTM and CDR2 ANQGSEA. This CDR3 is CSVVQGHEAFF. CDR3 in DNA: TGCAGCGTCGTACAGGGGCACGAAGCTTTCTTT.

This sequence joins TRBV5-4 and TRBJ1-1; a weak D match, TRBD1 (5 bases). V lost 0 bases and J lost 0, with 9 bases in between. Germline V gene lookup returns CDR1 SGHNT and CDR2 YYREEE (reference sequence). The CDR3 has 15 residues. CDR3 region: CASSLERQMNTEAFF. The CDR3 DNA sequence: TGTGCCAGCAGCTTGGAGAGACAGATGAACACTGAAGCTTTCTTT.

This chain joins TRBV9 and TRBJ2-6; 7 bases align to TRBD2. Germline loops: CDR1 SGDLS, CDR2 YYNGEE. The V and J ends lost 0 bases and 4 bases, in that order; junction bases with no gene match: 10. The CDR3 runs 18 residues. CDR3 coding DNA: TGTGCCAGCAGCGTAGGGGGAGGGCTAGCCGCCGGGGCCAACGTCCTGACTTTC. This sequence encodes CASSVGGGLAAGANVLTF.

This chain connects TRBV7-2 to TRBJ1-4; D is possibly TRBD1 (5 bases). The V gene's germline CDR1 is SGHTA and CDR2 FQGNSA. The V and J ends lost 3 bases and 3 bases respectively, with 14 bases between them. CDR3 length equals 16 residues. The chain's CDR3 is CASSLMPGGANEKLFF. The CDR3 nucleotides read TGTGCCAGCAGCTTGATGCCGGGGGGGGCTAATGAAAAACTGTTTTTT.

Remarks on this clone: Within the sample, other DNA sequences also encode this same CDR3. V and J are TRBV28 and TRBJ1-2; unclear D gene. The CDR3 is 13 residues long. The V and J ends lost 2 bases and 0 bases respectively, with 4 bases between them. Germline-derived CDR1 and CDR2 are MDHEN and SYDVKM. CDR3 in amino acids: CASSLVTNYGYTF. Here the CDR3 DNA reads TGTGCCAGCAGTTTAGTCACTAACTATGGCTACACCTTC.

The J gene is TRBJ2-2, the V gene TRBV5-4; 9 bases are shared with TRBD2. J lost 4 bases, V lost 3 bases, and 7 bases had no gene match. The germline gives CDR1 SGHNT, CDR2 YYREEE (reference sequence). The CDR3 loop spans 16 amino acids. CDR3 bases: TGTGCCAGCAGCTCAGGAAGGCGGGAGGGCACCGGGGAGCTGTTTTTT. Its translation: CASSSGRREGTGELFF. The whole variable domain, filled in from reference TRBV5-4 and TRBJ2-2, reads ETGVTQSPTHLIKTRGQQVTLRCSSQSGHNTVSWYQQALGQGPQFIFQYYREEENGRGNFPPRFSGLQFPNYSSELNVNALELDDSALYLCASSSGRREGTGELFFGEGSRLTVL.

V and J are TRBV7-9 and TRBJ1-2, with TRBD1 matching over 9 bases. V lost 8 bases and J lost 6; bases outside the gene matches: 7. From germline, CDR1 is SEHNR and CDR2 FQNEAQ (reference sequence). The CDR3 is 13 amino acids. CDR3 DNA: TGTGCCAGCCGGGACAGGGCCGGCCATGGCTACACCTTC. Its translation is CASRDRAGHGYTF. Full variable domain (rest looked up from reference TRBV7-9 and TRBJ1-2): DTGVSQNPRHKITKRGQNVTFRCDPISEHNRLYWYRQTLGQGPEFLTYFQNEAQLEKSRLLSDRFSAERPKGSFSTLEIQRTEQGDSAMYLCASRDRAGHGYTFGSGTRLTVV.

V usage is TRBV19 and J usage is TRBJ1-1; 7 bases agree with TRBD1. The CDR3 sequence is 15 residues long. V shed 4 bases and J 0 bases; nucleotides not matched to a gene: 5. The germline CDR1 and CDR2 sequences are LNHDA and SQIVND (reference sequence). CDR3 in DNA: TGTGCCAGTAGTACGGGACAGATCATGAACACTGAAGCTTTCTTT. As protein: CASSTGQIMNTEAFF.

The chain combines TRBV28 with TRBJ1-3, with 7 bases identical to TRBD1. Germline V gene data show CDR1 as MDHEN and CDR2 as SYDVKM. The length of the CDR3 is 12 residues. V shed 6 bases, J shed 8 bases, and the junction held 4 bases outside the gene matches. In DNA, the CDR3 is TGTGCCAGCAGCGGACAGGCGGACACCATATATTTT. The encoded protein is CASSGQADTIYF.

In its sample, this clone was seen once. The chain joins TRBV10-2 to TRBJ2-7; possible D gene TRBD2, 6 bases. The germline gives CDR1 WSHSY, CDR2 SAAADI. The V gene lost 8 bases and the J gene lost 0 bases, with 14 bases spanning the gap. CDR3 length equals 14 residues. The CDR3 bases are TGCGCCAGCTCCTTGGAGGGAAGCTCCTACGAGCAGTACTTC. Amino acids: CASSLEGSSYEQYF.

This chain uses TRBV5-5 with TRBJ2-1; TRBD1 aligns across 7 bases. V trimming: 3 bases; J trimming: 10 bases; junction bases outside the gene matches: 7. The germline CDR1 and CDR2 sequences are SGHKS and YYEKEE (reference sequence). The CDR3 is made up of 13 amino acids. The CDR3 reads CASSSILGGEQFF. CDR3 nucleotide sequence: TGTGCCAGCAGCTCGATCTTAGGGGGCGAGCAGTTCTTC.

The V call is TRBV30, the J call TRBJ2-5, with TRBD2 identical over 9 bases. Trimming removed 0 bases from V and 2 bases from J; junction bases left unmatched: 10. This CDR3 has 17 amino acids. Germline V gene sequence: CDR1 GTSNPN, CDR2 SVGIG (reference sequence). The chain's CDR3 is CAWSVQFLAGLQETQYF. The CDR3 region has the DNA TGTGCCTGGAGTGTACAATTTCTAGCGGGACTACAAGAGACCCAGTACTTC.